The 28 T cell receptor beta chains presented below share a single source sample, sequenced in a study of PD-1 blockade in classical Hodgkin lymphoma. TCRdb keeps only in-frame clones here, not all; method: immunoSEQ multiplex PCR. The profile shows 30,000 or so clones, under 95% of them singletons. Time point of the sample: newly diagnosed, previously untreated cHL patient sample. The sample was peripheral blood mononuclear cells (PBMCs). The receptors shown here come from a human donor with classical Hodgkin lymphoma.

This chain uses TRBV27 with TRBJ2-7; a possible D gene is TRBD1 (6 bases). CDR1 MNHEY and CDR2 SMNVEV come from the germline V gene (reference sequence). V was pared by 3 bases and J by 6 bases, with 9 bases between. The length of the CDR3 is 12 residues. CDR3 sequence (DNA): TGTGCCAGCAGTTTGTGGGGGCGCGAGCAGTACTTC. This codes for CASSLWGREQYF.

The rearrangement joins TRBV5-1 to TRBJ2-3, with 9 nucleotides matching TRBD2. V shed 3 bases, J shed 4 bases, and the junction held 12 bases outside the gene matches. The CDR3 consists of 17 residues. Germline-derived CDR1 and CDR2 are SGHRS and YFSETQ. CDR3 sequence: CASSYPPGLANSDTQYF. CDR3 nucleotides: TGCGCCAGCAGCTATCCCCCCGGACTAGCGAATTCAGATACGCAGTATTTT.

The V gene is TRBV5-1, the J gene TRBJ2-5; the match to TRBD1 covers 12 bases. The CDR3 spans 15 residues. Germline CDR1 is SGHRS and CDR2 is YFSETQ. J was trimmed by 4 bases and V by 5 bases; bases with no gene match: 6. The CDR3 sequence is CASRGTGGEGETQYF. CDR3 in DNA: TGCGCCAGCAGAGGGACAGGGGGCGAGGGAGAGACCCAGTACTTC.

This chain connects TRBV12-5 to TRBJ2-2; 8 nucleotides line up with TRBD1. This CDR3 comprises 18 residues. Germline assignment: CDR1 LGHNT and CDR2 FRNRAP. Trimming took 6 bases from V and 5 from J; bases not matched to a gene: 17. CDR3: CASGPQLGGQGPTGELFF. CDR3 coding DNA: TGTGCTAGTGGCCCCCAGTTGGGTGGACAGGGTCCTACCGGGGAGCTGTTTTTT.

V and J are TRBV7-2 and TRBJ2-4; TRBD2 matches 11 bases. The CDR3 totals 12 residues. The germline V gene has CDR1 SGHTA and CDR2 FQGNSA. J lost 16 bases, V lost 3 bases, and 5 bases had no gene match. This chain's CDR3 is CASSFLAGGFYF. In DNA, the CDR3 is TGTGCCAGCAGCTTTCTAGCGGGGGGTTTCTACTTC.

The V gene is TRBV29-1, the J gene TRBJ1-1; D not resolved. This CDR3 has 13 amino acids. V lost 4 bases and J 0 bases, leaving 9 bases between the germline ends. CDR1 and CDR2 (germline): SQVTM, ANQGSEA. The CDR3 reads CSVVGRLNTEAFF. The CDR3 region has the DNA TGCAGCGTTGTGGGCAGGCTGAACACTGAAGCTTTCTTT.

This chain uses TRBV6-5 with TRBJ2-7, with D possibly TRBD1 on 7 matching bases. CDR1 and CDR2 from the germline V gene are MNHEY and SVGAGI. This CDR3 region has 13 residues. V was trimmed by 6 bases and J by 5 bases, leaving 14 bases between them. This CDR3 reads CASRLDREDEQYF. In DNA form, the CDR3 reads TGTGCCAGCAGATTAGACAGGGAGGACGAGCAGTACTTC.

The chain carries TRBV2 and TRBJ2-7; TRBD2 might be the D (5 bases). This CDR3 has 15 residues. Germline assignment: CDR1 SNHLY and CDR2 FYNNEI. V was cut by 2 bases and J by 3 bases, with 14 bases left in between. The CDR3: CASSEWENPNYEQYF. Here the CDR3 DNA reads TGTGCCAGCAGTGAATGGGAGAACCCGAACTACGAGCAGTACTTC.

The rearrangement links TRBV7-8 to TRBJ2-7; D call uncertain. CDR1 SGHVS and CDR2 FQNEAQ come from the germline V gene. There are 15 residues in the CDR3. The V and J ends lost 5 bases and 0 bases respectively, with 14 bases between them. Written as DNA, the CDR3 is TGTGCCAGCAGCCCCTCACGTACACTCTCCTACGAGCAGTACTTC. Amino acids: CASSPSRTLSYEQYF. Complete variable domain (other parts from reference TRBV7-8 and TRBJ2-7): GAGVSQSPRYKVAKRGQDVALRCDPISGHVSLFWYQQALGQGPEFLTYFQNEAQLDKSGLPSDRFFAERPEGSVSTLKIQRTQQEDSAVYLCASSPSRTLSYEQYFGPGTRLTVT.

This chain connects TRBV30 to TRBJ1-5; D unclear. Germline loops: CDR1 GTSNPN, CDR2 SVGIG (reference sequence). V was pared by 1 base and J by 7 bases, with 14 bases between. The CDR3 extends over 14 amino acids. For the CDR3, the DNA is TGTGCCTGGAGTGAGGGAGAACTAATACAGCCCCAGCATTTT. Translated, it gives CAWSEGELIQPQHF.

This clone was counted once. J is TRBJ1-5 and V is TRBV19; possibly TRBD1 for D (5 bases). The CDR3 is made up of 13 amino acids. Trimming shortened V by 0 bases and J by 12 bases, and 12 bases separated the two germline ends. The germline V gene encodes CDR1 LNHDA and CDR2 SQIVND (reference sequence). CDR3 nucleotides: TGTGCCAGTAGTATAGATCTGGGACGTTACCAGCATTTT. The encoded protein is CASSIDLGRYQHF.

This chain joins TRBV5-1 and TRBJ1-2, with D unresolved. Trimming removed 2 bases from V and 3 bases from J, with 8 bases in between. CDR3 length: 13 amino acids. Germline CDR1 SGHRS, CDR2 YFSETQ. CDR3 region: CASSLSGDYGYTF. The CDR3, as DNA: TGCGCCAGCAGCTTATCAGGCGACTATGGCTACACCTTC.

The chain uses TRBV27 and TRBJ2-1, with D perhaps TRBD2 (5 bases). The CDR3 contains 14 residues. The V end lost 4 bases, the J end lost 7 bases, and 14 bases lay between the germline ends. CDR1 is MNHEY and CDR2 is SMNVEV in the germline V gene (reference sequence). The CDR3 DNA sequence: TGTGCCAGCAGTTCTAGAGCGGCAACTAATGAGCAGTTCTTC. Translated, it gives CASSSRAATNEQFF.

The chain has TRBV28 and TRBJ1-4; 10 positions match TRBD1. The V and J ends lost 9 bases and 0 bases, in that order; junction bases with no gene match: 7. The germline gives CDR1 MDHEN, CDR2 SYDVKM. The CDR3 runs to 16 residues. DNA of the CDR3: TGTGCCAGTGGGGGACAGGGGTTTGCAACTAATGAAAAACTGTTTTTT. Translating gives CASGGQGFATNEKLFF.

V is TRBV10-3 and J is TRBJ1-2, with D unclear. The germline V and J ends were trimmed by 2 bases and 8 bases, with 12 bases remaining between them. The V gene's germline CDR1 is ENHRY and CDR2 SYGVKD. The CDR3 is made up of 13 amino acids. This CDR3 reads CAISEGPHIGYTF. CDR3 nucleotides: TGTGCCATCAGTGAGGGACCCCATATCGGCTACACCTTC.

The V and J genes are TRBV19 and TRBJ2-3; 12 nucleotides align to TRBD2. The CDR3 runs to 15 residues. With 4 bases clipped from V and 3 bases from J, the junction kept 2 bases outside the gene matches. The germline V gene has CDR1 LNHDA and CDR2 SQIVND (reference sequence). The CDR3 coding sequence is TGTGCCAGTAGTAACGGACTAGCGGGGACAGATACGCAGTATTTT. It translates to CASSNGLAGTDTQYF. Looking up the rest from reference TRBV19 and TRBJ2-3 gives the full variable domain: DGGITQSPKYLFRKEGQNVTLSCEQNLNHDAMYWYRQDPGQGLRLIYYSQIVNDFQKGDIAEGYSVSREKKESFPLTVTSAQKNPTAFYLCASSNGLAGTDTQYFGPGTRLTVL.

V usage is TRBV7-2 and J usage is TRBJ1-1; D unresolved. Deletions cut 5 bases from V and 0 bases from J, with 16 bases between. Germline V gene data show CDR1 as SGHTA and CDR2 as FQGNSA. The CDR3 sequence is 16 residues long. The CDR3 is CASSPQRPEMNTEAFF. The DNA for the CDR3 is TGTGCCAGCAGCCCGCAGCGCCCTGAAATGAACACTGAAGCTTTCTTT.

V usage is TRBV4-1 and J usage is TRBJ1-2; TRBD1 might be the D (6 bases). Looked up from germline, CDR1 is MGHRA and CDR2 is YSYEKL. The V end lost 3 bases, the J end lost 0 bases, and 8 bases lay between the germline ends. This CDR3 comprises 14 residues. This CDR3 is CASSHGQTNYGYTF. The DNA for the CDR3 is TGCGCCAGCAGCCATGGACAGACTAACTATGGCTACACCTTC.

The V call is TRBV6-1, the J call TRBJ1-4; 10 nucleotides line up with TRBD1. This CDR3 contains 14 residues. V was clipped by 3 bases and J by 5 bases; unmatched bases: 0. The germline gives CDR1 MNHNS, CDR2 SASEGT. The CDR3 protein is CASSEGQGNEKLFF. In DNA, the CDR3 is TGTGCCAGCAGTGAGGGACAGGGGAATGAAAAACTGTTTTTT.

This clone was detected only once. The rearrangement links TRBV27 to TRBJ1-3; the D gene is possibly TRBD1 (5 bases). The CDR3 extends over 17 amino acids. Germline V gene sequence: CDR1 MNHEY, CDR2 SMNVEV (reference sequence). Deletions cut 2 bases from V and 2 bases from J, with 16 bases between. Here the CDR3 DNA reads TGTGCCAGCAGTTTACGGTGGCAGGGTGGAGCTGGAAACACCATATATTTT. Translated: CASSLRWQGGAGNTIYF.

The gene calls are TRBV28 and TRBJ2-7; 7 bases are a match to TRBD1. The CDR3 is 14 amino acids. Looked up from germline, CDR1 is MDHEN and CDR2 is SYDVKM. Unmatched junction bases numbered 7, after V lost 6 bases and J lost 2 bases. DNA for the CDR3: TGTGCCAGCAGGAAAACAGGGGCGGCCTACGAGCAGTACTTC. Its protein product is CASRKTGAAYEQYF.

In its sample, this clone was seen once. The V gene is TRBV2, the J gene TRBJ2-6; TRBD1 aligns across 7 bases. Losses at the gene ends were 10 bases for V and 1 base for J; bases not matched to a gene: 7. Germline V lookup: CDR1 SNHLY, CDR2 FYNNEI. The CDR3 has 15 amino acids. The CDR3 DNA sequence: TGTGCCACCCATACGGACAGGTCTGGGGCCAACGTCCTGACTTTC. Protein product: CATHTDRSGANVLTF. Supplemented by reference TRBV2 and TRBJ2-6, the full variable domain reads EPEVTQTPSHQVTQMGQEVILRCVPISNHLYFYWYRQILGQKVEFLVSFYNNEISEKSEIFDDQFSVERPDGSNFTLKIRSTKLEDSAMYFCATHTDRSGANVLTFGAGSRLTVL.

CDR3 loop: CSVLPDRGEGYF. The DNA of the CDR3 is TGCAGCGTTCTTCCAGACAGGGGAGAGGGGTATTTT. J is TRBJ2-3 and V is TRBV29-1; TRBD1 matches at 8 bases. The CDR3 loop spans 12 amino acids. The germline CDR1 and CDR2 sequences are SQVTM and ANQGSEA. The V segment lost 5 bases and the J segment 14 bases; nucleotides outside the gene matches: 12.

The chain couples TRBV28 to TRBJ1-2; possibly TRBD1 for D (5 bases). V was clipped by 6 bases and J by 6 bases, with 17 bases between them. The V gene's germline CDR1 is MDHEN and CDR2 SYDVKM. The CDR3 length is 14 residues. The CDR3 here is CASSLTYRSHGYTF. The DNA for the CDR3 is TGTGCCAGCAGCCTCACATACAGGTCCCATGGCTACACCTTC.

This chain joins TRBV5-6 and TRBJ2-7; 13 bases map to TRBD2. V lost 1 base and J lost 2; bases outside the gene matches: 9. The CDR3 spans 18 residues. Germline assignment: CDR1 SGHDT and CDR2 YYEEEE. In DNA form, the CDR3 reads TGTGCCAGCAGCTTGCCCCCCGGACTAGCGGGGGCCGCCTACGAGCAGTACTTC. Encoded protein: CASSLPPGLAGAAYEQYF.

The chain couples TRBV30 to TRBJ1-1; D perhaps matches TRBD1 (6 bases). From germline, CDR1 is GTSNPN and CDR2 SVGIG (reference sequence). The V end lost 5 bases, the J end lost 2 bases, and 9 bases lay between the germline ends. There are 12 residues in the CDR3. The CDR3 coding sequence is TGTGCCTGGGAGGGGGTTAACACTGAAGCTTTCTTT. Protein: CAWEGVNTEAFF.

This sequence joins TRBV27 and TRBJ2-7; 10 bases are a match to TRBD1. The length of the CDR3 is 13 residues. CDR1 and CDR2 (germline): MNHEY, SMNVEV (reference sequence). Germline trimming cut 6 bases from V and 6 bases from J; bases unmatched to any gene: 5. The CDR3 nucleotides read TGTGCCAGCAGCAGGACAGGGGGGCGCGAGCAGTACTTC. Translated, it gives CASSRTGGREQYF.

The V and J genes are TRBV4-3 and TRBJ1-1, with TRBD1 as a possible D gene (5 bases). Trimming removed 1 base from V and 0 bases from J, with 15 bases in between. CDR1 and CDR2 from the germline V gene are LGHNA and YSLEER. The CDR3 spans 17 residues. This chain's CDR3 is CASSQGGRGYMNTEAFF. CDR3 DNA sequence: TGCGCCAGCAGCCAAGGGGGACGTGGTTACATGAACACTGAAGCTTTCTTT.